A selection of T cell receptor beta chains follows, all from one sample in a study of blood T cell repertoires in COVID-19. The table came from immunoSEQ multiplex PCR; TCRdb's copy has only in-frame clones and leaves some out. The sample yields roughly 250,000 clones, roughly 84% seen once. Source material: peripheral blood. The receptors come from a man in his fifties with active or convalescent COVID-19. The CDR3 runs from the conserved cysteine through the conserved F or W. Fields, in order: CDR3 length, clone size, D gene, J gene, V gene, CDR3 protein, CDR3 DNA. The D gene is left open where the match is weak. Size tells how often a clone was seen (once, few, many) or the class of an expanded clone, and some rows leave it out.

length: 14; size: many; D: NA; J: TRBJ2-3; V: TRBV11-3; CDR3: CASSSQGRGDTQYF; DNA: TGTGCCAGCAGCTCGCAGGGTCGTGGGGATACGCAGTATTTT
length: 15; size: once; D: NA; J: TRBJ2-2; V: TRBV7-9; CDR3: CASSSLGDLAGELFF; DNA: TGTGCCAGCAGCTCCCTCGGGGATCTCGCCGGGGAGCTGTTTTTT
length: 13; size: NA; D: TRBD2; J: TRBJ2-5; V: TRBV2; CDR3: CASETSGVETQYF; DNA: TGTGCCAGTGAGACTAGCGGGGTAGAGACCCAGTACTTC
length: 15; size: once; D: TRBD1; J: TRBJ1-4; V: TRBV5-1; CDR3: CASSLGTGKHEKLFF; DNA: TGCGCCAGCAGCTTGGGGACAGGGAAGCATGAAAAACTGTTTTTT
length: 10; size: once; D: NA; J: TRBJ1-1; V: TRBV30; CDR3: CAWTGTEAFF; DNA: TGTGCCTGGACGGGGACTGAAGCTTTCTTT
length: 15; size: few; D: NA; J: TRBJ1-4; V: TRBV30; CDR3: CAWRGPGSTNEKLFF; DNA: TGTGCCTGGAGAGGCCCGGGATCAACTAATGAAAAACTGTTTTTT
length: 15; size: NA; D: TRBD1; J: TRBJ2-2; V: TRBV7-9; CDR3: CASSYGTGDTGELFF; DNA: TGTGCCAGCAGCTACGGGACAGGGGACACCGGGGAGCTGTTTTTT
length: 14; size: NA; D: NA; J: TRBJ1-5; V: TRBV7-8; CDR3: CASSSRTANQPQHF; DNA: TGTGCCAGCAGCTCTCGAACAGCCAATCAGCCCCAGCATTTT
length: 15; size: once; D: NA; J: TRBJ1-4; V: TRBV23-1; CDR3: CASRPTRQSNEKLFF; DNA: TGCGCCAGCAGACCCACCCGACAGTCTAATGAAAAACTGTTTTTT
length: 13; size: NA; D: NA; J: TRBJ1-2; V: TRBV6-6; CDR3: CASSRDRSYGYTF; DNA: TGTGCCAGCAGTCGTGACAGGAGCTATGGCTACACCTTC
length: 15; size: NA; D: TRBD2; J: TRBJ2-2; V: TRBV24-1; CDR3: CATSDPTSIGGELFF; DNA: TGTGCCACCAGTGACCCGACTAGCATCGGGGGGGAGCTGTTTTTT
length: 17; size: NA; D: NA; J: TRBJ1-1; V: TRBV5-6; CDR3: CASSLGFGATRGTEAFF; DNA: TGTGCCAGCAGCTTAGGATTTGGGGCCACGAGAGGCACTGAAGCTTTCTTT
length: 14; size: NA; D: NA; J: TRBJ1-5; V: TRBV9; CDR3: CASSATDSNQPQHF; DNA: TGTGCCAGCAGCGCAACAGATAGCAATCAGCCCCAGCATTTT
length: 15; size: NA; D: TRBD1; J: TRBJ1-4; V: TRBV25-1; CDR3: CASSDEDRVSEKLFF; DNA: TGTGCCAGCAGTGATGAGGACAGGGTGAGCGAAAAACTGTTTTTT
length: 15; size: NA; D: TRBD1; J: TRBJ1-5; V: TRBV5-6; CDR3: CASSKDRGSDQPQHF; DNA: TGTGCCAGCAGCAAGGACAGGGGCTCGGATCAGCCCCAGCATTTT
length: 10; size: NA; D: NA; J: TRBJ1-3; V: TRBV12-3/TRBV12-4; CDR3: CASQGNTIYF; DNA: TGTGCCAGCCAGGGAAACACCATATATTTT
length: 13; size: NA; D: NA; J: TRBJ1-1; V: TRBV6-1; CDR3: CASSESLRGGAFF; DNA: TGTGCCAGCAGTGAGTCTCTTAGGGGGGGTGCTTTCTTT
length: 14; size: once; D: TRBD1; J: TRBJ1-1; V: TRBV9; CDR3: CASSVETGYTEAFF; DNA: TGTGCCAGCAGCGTAGAGACAGGGTACACTGAAGCTTTCTTT
length: 14; size: once; D: NA; J: TRBJ2-5; V: TRBV29-1; CDR3: CSVDPTGMAETQYF; DNA: TGCAGCGTTGACCCTACGGGGATGGCGGAGACCCAGTACTTC
length: 15; size: NA; D: NA; J: TRBJ1-4; V: TRBV5-1; CDR3: CASSLAGGVSEKLFF; DNA: TGCGCCAGCAGCTTGGCCGGAGGGGTTAGTGAAAAACTGTTTTTT
length: 15; size: NA; D: NA; J: TRBJ2-3; V: TRBV19; CDR3: CASTKGQGSTDTQYF; DNA: TGTGCCAGTACCAAGGGGCAGGGAAGCACAGATACGCAGTATTTT
length: 15; size: few; D: NA; J: TRBJ1-2; V: TRBV19; CDR3: CASSPNPGLHYGYTF; DNA: TGTGCCAGTAGTCCCAACCCAGGGTTGCACTATGGCTACACCTTC
length: 15; size: NA; D: TRBD1; J: TRBJ1-4; V: TRBV5-4; CDR3: CASSLAGGEGEKLFF; DNA: TGTGCCAGCAGCTTGGCAGGGGGCGAGGGTGAAAAACTGTTTTTT
length: 14; size: NA; D: TRBD2; J: TRBJ2-3; V: TRBV6-5; CDR3: CASSAGGGTDTQYF; DNA: TGTGCCAGTTCTGCGGGGGGAGGCACAGATACGCAGTATTTT
length: 15; size: NA; D: NA; J: TRBJ2-7; V: TRBV3-1/TRBV3-2; CDR3: CASSQEYGETYEQYF; DNA: TGTGCCAGCAGCCAAGAATACGGGGAAACATACGAGCAGTACTTC
length: 15; size: few; D: TRBD1; J: TRBJ1-1; V: TRBV28; CDR3: CASSSLQGENTEAFF; DNA: TGTGCCAGCAGTTCCCTCCAGGGGGAGAACACTGAAGCTTTCTTT
length: 14; size: NA; D: TRBD1; J: TRBJ2-7; V: TRBV7-3; CDR3: CASSSTGGDYEQYF; DNA: TGTGCCAGCAGCTCGACAGGGGGAGACTACGAGCAGTACTTC
length: 15; size: NA; D: NA; J: TRBJ2-3; V: TRBV2; CDR3: CASSVETPTLGAQYF; DNA: TGTGCCAGCAGTGTCGAGACTCCTACCCTAGGAGCGCAGTATTTT
length: 15; size: NA; D: TRBD1; J: TRBJ2-7; V: TRBV11-2; CDR3: CASTDLRQGAYEQYF; DNA: TGTGCCAGCACCGACTTACGACAGGGGGCTTACGAGCAGTACTTC
length: 13; size: NA; D: TRBD1; J: TRBJ2-7; V: TRBV19; CDR3: CASSDRGAYEQYF; DNA: TGTGCCAGTAGTGACAGGGGAGCCTACGAGCAGTACTTC
length: 15; size: NA; D: TRBD1; J: TRBJ2-7; V: TRBV7-2; CDR3: CASSFDRGSSYEQYF; DNA: TGTGCCAGCAGCTTCGACAGGGGCAGCTCCTACGAGCAGTACTTC
length: 13; size: many; D: NA; J: TRBJ1-5; V: TRBV29-1; CDR3: CSVSDSGNQPQHF; DNA: TGCAGCGTATCGGACAGCGGCAATCAGCCCCAGCATTTT
length: 15; size: NA; D: NA; J: TRBJ2-1; V: TRBV5-1; CDR3: CASSWAGGVYNEQFF; DNA: TGCGCCAGCAGCTGGGCCGGAGGGGTTTACAATGAGCAGTTCTTC
length: 15; size: NA; D: NA; J: TRBJ1-1; V: TRBV3-1/TRBV3-2; CDR3: CASSQDTPAVTEAFF; DNA: TGTGCCAGCAGCCAGGACACCCCCGCGGTCACTGAAGCTTTCTTT
length: 16; size: NA; D: NA; J: TRBJ1-1; V: TRBV9; CDR3: CASSVEIGGPGTEAFF; DNA: TGTGCCAGCAGCGTAGAAATTGGGGGCCCGGGCACTGAAGCTTTCTTT
length: 14; size: NA; D: TRBD1; J: TRBJ1-2; V: TRBV19; CDR3: CASRGDRRNYGYTF; DNA: TGTGCCAGTAGAGGGGACAGGCGTAACTATGGCTACACCTTC
length: 14; size: NA; D: NA; J: TRBJ2-2; V: TRBV25-1; CDR3: CASSEPPGTGELFF; DNA: TGTGCCAGCAGTGAACCCCCAGGTACTGGGGAGCTGTTTTTT
length: 13; size: NA; D: NA; J: TRBJ1-5; V: TRBV6-1; CDR3: CASSEEGNQPQHF; DNA: TGTGCCAGCAGTGAGGAGGGGAATCAGCCCCAGCATTTT
length: 13; size: NA; D: NA; J: TRBJ1-6; V: TRBV12-3/TRBV12-4; CDR3: CASSPRGNSPLHF; DNA: TGTGCCAGCAGTCCACGGGGGAATTCACCCCTCCACTTT
length: 14; size: NA; D: NA; J: TRBJ2-3; V: TRBV28; CDR3: CASTPIRQADTQYF; DNA: TGTGCCAGCACCCCGATACGACAGGCAGATACGCAGTATTTT
length: 13; size: NA; D: TRBD1; J: TRBJ1-2; V: TRBV12-3/TRBV12-4; CDR3: CASSSTGDSGYTF; DNA: TGTGCCAGCAGCTCCACAGGGGACTCCGGCTACACCTTC